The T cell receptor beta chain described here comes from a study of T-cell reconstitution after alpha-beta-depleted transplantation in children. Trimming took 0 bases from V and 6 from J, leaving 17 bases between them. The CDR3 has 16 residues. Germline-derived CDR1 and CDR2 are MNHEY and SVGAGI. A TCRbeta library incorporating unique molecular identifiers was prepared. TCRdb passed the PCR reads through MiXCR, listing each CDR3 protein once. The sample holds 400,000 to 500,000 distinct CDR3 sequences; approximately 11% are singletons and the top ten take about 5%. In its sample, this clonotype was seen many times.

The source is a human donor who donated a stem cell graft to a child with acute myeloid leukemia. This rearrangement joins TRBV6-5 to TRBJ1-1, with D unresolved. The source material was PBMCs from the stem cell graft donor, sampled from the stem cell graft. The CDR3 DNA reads TGTGCCAGCAGTTACTCTTCGCGGGCTGGAAACGCTGAAGCTTTCTTT. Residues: CASSYSSRAGNAEAFF.